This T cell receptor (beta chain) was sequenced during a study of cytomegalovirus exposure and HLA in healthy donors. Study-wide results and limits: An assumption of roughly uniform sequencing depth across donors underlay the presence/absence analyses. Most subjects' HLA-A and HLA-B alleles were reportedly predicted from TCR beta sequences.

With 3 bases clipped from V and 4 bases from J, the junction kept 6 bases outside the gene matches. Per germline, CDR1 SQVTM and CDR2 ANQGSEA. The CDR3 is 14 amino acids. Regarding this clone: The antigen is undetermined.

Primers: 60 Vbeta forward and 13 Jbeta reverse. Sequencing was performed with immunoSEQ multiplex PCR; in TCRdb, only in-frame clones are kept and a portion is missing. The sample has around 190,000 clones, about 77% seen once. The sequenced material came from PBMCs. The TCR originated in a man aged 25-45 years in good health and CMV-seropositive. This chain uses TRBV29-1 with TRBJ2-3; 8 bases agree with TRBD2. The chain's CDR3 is CSVERGASADTQYF. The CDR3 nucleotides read TGCAGCGTTGAGCGGGGGGCGAGTGCAGATACGCAGTATTTT.